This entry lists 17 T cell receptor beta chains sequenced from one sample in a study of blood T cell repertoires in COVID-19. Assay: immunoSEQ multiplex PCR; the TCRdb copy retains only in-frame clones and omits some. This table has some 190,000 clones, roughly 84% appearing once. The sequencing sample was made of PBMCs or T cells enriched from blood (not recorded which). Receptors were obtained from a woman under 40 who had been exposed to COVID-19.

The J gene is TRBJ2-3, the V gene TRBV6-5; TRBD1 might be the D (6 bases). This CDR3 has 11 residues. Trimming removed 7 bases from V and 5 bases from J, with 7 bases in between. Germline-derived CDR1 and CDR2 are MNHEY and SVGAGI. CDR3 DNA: TGTGCCAGCAAGACAGGAGATACGCAGTATTTT. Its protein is CASKTGDTQYF.

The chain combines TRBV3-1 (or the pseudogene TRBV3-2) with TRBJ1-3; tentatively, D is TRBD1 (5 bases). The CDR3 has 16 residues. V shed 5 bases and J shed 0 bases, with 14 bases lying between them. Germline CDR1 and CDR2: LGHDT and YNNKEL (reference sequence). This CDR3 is CASSTPGGYSGNTIYF. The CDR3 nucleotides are TGTGCCAGCAGCACCCCGGGGGGATACTCTGGAAACACCATATATTTT.

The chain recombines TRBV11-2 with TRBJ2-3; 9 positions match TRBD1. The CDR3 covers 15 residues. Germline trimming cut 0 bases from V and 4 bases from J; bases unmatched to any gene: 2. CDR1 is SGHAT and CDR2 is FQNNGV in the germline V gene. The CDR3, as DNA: TGTGCCAGCAGCTTAGATACAGGGGGCGCAGATACGCAGTATTTT. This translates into CASSLDTGGADTQYF.

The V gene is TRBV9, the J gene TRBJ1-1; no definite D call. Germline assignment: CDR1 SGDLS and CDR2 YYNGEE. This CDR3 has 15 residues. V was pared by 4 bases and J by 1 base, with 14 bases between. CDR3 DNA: TGTGCCAGCAGCCAGTCCACGACTGGGAACACTGAAGCTTTCTTT. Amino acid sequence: CASSQSTTGNTEAFF.

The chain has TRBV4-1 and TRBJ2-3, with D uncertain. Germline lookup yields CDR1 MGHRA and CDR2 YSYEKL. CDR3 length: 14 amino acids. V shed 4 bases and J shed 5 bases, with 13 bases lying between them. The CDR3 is CASSPLASVDTQYF. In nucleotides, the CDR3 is TGCGCCAGCAGCCCCCTGGCCAGCGTAGATACGCAGTATTTT.

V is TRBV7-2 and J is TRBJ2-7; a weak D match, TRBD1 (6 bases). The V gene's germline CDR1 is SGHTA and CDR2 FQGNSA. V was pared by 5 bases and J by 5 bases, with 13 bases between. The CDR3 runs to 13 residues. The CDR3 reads CASSPGQNHEQYF. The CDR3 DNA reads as TGTGCCAGCAGCCCGGGACAAAACCACGAGCAGTACTTC.

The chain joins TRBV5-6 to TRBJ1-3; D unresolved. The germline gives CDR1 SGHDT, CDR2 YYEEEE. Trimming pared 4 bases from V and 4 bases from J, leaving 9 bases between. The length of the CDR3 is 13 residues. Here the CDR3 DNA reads TGTGCCAGCAGCCATAAAGCAGGAAACACCATATATTTT. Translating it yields CASSHKAGNTIYF.

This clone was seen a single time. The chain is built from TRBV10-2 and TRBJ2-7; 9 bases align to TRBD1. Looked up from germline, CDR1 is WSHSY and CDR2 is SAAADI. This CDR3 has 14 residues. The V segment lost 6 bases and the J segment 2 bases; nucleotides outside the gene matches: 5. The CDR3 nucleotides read TGCGCCAGCAGCAGGGGACAGGGAGCCTACGAGCAGTACTTC. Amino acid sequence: CASSRGQGAYEQYF.

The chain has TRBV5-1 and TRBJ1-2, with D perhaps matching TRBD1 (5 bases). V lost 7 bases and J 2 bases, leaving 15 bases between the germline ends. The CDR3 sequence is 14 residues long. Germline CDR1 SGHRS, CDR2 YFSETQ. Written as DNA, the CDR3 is TGCGCCAGCGGGATAGGAGGGGAAAACTATGGCTACACCTTC. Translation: CASGIGGENYGYTF.

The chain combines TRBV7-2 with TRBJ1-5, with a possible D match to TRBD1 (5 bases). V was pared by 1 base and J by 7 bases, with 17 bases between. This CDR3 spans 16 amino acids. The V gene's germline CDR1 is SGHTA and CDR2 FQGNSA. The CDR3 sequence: CASSLVTPNRGQPQHF. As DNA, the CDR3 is TGTGCCAGCAGCTTAGTGACACCCAATAGGGGCCAGCCCCAGCATTTT.

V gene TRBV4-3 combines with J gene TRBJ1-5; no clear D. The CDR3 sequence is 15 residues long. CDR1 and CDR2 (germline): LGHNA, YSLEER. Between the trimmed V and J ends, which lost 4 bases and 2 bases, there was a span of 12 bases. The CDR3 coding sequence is TGCGCCAGCAGCCCCTCCTGGCTGGGCAATCAGCCCCAGCATTTT. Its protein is CASSPSWLGNQPQHF.

The DNA of the CDR3 is TGCGCCAGCAGCTTGGGTCAGAAAAATGAAAAACTGTTTTTT. It yields the protein CASSLGQKNEKLFF. This chain connects TRBV5-1 to TRBJ1-4, with D hard to call. Germline lookup yields CDR1 SGHRS and CDR2 YFSETQ. The V end lost 0 bases, the J end lost 5 bases, and 8 bases lay between the germline ends. The CDR3 is made up of 14 amino acids.

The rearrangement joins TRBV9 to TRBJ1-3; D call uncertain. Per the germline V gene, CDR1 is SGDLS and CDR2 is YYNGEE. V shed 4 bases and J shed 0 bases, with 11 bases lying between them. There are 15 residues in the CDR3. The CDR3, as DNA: TGTGCCAGCAGCCCACACACCAGCTCTGGAAACACCATATATTTT. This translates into CASSPHTSSGNTIYF.

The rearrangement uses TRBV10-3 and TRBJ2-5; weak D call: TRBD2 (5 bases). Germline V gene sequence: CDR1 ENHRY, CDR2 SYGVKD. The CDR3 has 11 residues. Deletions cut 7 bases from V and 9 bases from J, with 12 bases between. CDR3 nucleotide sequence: TGTGCCATCACTCCGGTGGAGGCCCAGTACTTC. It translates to CAITPVEAQYF.

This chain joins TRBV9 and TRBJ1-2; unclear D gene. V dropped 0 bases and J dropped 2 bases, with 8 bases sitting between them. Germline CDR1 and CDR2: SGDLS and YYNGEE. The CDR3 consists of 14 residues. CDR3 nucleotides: TGTGCCAGCAGCGTAGTAGCGGACAACTATGGCTACACCTTC. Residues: CASSVVADNYGYTF.

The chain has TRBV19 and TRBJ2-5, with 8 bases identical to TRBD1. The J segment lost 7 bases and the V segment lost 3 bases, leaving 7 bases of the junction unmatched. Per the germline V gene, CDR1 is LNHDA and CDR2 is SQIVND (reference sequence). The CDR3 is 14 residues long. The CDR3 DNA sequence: TGTGCCAGTAGTATGACAGGGGACATGGGGACCCAGTACTTC. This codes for CASSMTGDMGTQYF. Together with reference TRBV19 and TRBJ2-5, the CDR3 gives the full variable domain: DGGITQSPKYLFRKEGQNVTLSCEQNLNHDAMYWYRQDPGQGLRLIYYSQIVNDFQKGDIAEGYSVSREKKESFPLTVTSAQKNPTAFYLCASSMTGDMGTQYFGPGTRLLVL.

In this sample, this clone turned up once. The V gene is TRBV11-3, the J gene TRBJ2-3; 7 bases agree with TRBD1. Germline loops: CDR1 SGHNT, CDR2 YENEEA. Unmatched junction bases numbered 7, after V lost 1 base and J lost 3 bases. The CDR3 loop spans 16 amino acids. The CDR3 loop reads CASSLGAGGRTDTQYF. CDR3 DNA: TGTGCCAGCAGCTTAGGTGCAGGGGGTAGAACAGATACGCAGTATTTT.